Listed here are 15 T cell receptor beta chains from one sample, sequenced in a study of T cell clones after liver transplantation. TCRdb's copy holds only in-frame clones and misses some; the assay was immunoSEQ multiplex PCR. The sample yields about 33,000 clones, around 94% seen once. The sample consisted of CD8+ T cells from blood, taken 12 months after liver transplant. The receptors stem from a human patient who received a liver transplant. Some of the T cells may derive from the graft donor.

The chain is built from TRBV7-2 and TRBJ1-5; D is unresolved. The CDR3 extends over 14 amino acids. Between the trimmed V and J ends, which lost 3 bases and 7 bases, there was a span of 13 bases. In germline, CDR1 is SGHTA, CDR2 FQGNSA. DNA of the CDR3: TGTGCCAGCAGCTTCCAAAGTAACGGCCAGCCCCAGCATTTT. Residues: CASSFQSNGQPQHF.

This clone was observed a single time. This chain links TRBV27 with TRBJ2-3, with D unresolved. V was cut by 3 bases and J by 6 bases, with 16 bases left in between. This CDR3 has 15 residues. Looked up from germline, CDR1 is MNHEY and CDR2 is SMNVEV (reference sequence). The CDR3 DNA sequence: TGTGCCAGCAGTTTGAGGCAGGTGGAAAGCGATACGCAGTATTTT. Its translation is CASSLRQVESDTQYF.

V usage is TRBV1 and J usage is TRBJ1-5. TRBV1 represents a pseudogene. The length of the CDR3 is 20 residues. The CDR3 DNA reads TGCACCAGCAGCCAAGATCTGGAGGCTTCGACAGACCATAGCAATCAGCCCCAGCATTTT. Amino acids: CTSSQDLEASTDHSNQPQHF.

For the CDR3, the DNA is TGTGCCAGCAGCCCCAGGACAGGGGAGCTCTACGAGCAGTACTTC. It yields the protein CASSPRTGELYEQYF. The gene calls are TRBV7-8 and TRBJ2-7; TRBD1 agrees at 9 bases. Germline CDR1 and CDR2: SGHVS and FQNEAQ. The CDR3 consists of 15 residues. J was trimmed by 3 bases and V by 5 bases; bases with no gene match: 8.

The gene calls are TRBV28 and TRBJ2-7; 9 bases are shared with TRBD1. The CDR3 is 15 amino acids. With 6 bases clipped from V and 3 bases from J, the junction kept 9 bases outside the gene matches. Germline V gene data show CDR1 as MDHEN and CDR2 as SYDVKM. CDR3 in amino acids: CASSEGRTGDYEQYF. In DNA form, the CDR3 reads TGTGCCAGCAGCGAAGGACGGACAGGGGACTACGAGCAGTACTTC.

The CDR3 here is CASSSPGLTGELFF. CDR3 nucleotides: TGTGCCAGCAGTTCGCCGGGACTCACCGGGGAGCTGTTTTTT. The V call is TRBV28, the J call TRBJ2-2, with TRBD2 as a possible D gene (6 bases). CDR1 is MDHEN and CDR2 is SYDVKM in the germline V gene. V shed 4 bases and J shed 4 bases, with 10 bases lying between them. This CDR3 is 14 amino acids long.

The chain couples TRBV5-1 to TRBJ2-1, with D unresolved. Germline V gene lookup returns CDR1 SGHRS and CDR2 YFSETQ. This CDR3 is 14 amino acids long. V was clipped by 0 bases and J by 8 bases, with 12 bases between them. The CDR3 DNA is TGCGCCAGCAGCTTGGAGACCCAGCAGGATGAGCAGTTCTTC. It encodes CASSLETQQDEQFF. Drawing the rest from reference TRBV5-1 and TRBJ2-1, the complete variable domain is KAGVTQTPRYLIKTRGQQVTLSCSPISGHRSVSWYQQTPGQGLQFLFEYFSETQRNKGNFPGRFSGRQFSNSRSEMNVSTLELGDSALYLCASSLETQQDEQFFGPGTRLTVL.

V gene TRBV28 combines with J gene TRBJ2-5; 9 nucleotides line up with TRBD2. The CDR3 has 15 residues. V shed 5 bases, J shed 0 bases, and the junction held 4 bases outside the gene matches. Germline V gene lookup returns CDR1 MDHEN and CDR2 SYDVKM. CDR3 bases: TGTGCCAGCAGTCAAGGACTAGCGTACCAAGAGACCCAGTACTTC. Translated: CASSQGLAYQETQYF.

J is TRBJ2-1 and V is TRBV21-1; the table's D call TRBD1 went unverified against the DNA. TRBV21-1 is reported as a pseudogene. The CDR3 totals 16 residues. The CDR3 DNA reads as TGTGCCAGCAGCAAAGTCTCTTCTCAGGGTGGAAATGAGCAGTTCTTC. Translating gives CASSKVSSQGGNEQFF.

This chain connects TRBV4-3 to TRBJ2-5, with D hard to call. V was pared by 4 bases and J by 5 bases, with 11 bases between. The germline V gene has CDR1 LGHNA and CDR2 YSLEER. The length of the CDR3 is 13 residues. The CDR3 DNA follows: TGCGCCAGCAGCCCTGATGGCGAGGAGACCCAGTACTTC. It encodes CASSPDGEETQYF.

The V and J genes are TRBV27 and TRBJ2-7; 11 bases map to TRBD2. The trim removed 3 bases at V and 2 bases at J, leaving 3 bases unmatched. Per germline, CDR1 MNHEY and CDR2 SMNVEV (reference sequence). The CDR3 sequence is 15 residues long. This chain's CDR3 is CASSLTSGNAYEQYF. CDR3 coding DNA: TGTGCCAGCAGTTTGACTAGCGGGAACGCCTACGAGCAGTACTTC.

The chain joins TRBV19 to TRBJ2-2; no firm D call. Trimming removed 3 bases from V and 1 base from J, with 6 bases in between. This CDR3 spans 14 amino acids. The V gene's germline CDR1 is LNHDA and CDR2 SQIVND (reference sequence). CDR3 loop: CASSILGNTGELFF. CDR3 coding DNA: TGTGCCAGTAGTATTTTGGGGAACACCGGGGAGCTGTTTTTT.

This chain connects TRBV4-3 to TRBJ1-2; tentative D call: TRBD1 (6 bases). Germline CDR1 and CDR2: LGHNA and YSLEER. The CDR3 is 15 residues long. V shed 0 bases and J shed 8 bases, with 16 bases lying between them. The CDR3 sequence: CASSQEDSRKRGYTF. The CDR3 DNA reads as TGCGCCAGCAGCCAAGAGGACAGCAGGAAGCGCGGCTACACCTTC.

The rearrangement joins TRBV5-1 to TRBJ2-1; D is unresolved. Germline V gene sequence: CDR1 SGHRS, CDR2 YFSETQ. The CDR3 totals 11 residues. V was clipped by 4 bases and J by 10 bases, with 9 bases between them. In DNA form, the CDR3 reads TGCGCCAGCAGCGAAATTGGAGAGCAGTTCTTC. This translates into CASSEIGEQFF.

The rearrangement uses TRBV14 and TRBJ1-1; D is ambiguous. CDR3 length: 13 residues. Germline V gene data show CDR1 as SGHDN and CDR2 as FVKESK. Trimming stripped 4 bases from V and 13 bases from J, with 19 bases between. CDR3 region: CASSPDGHQRLFF. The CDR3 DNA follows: TGTGCCAGCAGCCCAGACGGCCACCAAAGACTTTTCTTT.